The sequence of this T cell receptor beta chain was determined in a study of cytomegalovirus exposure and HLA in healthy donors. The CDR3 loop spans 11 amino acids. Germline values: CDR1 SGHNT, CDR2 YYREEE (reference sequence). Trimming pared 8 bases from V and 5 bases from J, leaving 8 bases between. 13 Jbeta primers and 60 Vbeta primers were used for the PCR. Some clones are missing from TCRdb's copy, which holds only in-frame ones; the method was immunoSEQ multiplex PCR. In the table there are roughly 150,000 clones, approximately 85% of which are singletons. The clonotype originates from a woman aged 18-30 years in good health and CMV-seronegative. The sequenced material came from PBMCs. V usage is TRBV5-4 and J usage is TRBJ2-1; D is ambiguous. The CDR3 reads CASTRNNEQFF. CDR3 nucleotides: TGTGCCAGTACGCGGAACAATGAGCAGTTCTTC. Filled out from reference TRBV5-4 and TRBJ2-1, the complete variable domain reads ETGVTQSPTHLIKTRGQQVTLRCSSQSGHNTVSWYQQALGQGPQFIFQYYREEENGRGNFPPRFSGLQFPNYSSELNVNALELDDSALYLCASTRNNEQFFGPGTRLTVL.